Presented here are 15 T cell receptor beta chains from one specimen sequenced in a study of shared clonotypes between healthy human individuals. Libraries were prepared by immunoSEQ multiplex PCR; TCRdb keeps only in-frame clonotypes and omits some of them. The sample has hundreds of thousands of clones, almost 95% seen once. CD45RO-negative CD8 cells positively selected for CCR7 made up the naive population, which excluded terminally differentiated effector memory CD45RA+ cells. Sequenced sample: naive CD8+ T cells sorted from blood. Receptor source: a man between 25 and 39 years old in good health.

This clone appeared a single time. The CDR3 DNA reads TGTGCCATCAGGCTAGAACCGGGACTTACCCCCGATCCACCTAGCACAGATACGCAGTATTTT. Translated, it gives CAIRLEPGLTPDPPSTDTQYF. The chain links TRBV10-3 to TRBJ2-3; D possibly corresponds to TRBD2 (6 bases). V lost 6 bases and J 0 bases, leaving 31 bases between the germline ends. Germline CDR1 reads ENHRY; CDR2 reads SYGVKD. This CDR3 region has 21 residues.

The chain carries TRBV11-2 and TRBJ2-6, with unresolved D. The CDR3 covers 16 residues. The ends were cut back, 1 base at V and 0 bases at J, with 7 bases in the middle. CDR1 is SGHAT, CDR2 FQNNGV, per germline. CDR3 nucleotide sequence: TGTGCCAGCAGCTTAGTGGCTTACTCTGGGGCCAACGTCCTGACTTTC. It encodes CASSLVAYSGANVLTF.

The chain has TRBV5-4 and TRBJ2-3, with D uncertain. Trimming stripped 1 base from V and 5 bases from J, with 5 bases between. Germline V CDR1 and CDR2: SGHNT, YYREEE (reference sequence). The CDR3 has 12 amino acids. The CDR3 loop is CASSLFGDTQYF. Written as DNA, the CDR3 is TGTGCCAGCAGCTTGTTCGGAGATACGCAGTATTTT.

This clone was detected only once. The V call is TRBV6-5, the J call TRBJ2-2; 9 bases fit TRBD2. This CDR3 spans 15 amino acids. Germline-derived CDR1 and CDR2 are MNHEY and SVGAGI. V shed 7 bases and J 5 bases; nucleotides not matched to a gene: 8. This CDR3 is CASTPAGGGTGELFF. CDR3 DNA sequence: TGTGCCAGCACCCCTGCGGGAGGGGGGACCGGGGAGCTGTTTTTT.

To note about this clone: This likely traces to a read error, being one base from a far larger clone. Other DNA sequences of this sample code for an identical CDR3. This chain joins TRBV19 and TRBJ1-1; perhaps TRBD1 as D (5 bases). Germline V gene lookup returns CDR1 LNHDA and CDR2 SQIVND (reference sequence). The CDR3 has 12 amino acids. The DNA of the CDR3 is TGTGGTTCAGGTGGGGGGTCCACTGAAGCTTTCTTT. It is translated as CGSGGGSTEAFF. The full variable domain, completed using reference TRBV19 and TRBJ1-1, is DGGITQSPKYLFRKEGQNVTLSCEQNLNHDAMYWYRQDPGQGLRLIYYSQIVNDFQKGDIAEGYSVSREKKESFPLTVTSAQKNPTAFYLCGSGGGSTEAFFGQGTRLTVV.

The chain has TRBV27 and TRBJ2-7, with D perhaps TRBD2 (6 bases). V gave up 3 bases and J gave up 5 bases, with 14 bases separating them. The germline CDR1 and CDR2 sequences are MNHEY and SMNVEV (reference sequence). The CDR3 extends over 14 amino acids. CDR3 nucleotide sequence: TGTGCCAGCAGTTTCGTGGGAGGAGGGCACGAGCAGTACTTC. Translating it yields CASSFVGGGHEQYF.

The V and J genes are TRBV7-9 and TRBJ2-7; TRBD1 matches 11 bases. Germline V CDR1 and CDR2: SEHNR, FQNEAQ (reference sequence). V dropped 5 bases and J dropped 6; count of bases not matched to a gene: 9. The CDR3 extends over 15 amino acids. The CDR3 bases are TGTGCCAGCAGCCCAAGGACAGGGGGCGAACGCGAGCAGTACTTC. Translated: CASSPRTGGEREQYF. Drawing the rest from reference TRBV7-9 and TRBJ2-7, the complete variable domain is DTGVSQNPRHKITKRGQNVTFRCDPISEHNRLYWYRQTLGQGPEFLTYFQNEAQLEKSRLLSDRFSAERPKGSFSTLEIQRTEQGDSAMYLCASSPRTGGEREQYFGPGTRLTVT.

In DNA, the CDR3 is TGTGCCAGCAGCTTATACCGGGACTTCTCCTACAATGAGCAGTTCTTC. Its translation is CASSLYRDFSYNEQFF. The chain employs TRBV7-9 and TRBJ2-1; possibly TRBD2 for D (6 bases). The germline gives CDR1 SEHNR, CDR2 FQNEAQ (reference sequence). Trimming pared 2 bases from V and 0 bases from J, leaving 11 bases between. The CDR3 is 16 residues long. The whole variable domain, remainder taken from reference TRBV7-9 and TRBJ2-1, is DTGVSQNPRHKITKRGQNVTFRCDPISEHNRLYWYRQTLGQGPEFLTYFQNEAQLEKSRLLSDRFSAERPKGSFSTLEIQRTEQGDSAMYLCASSLYRDFSYNEQFFGPGTRLTVL.

This chain joins TRBV27 and TRBJ2-1, with 8 bases fitting TRBD2. Trimming removed 4 bases from V and 5 bases from J; junction bases left unmatched: 7. The CDR3 spans 15 residues. Germline CDR1 is MNHEY and CDR2 is SMNVEV (reference sequence). Here the CDR3 reads CASSSGLAPNNEQFF. The CDR3 DNA sequence: TGTGCCAGCAGTTCAGGACTAGCCCCTAACAATGAGCAGTTCTTC.

V is TRBV29-1 and J is TRBJ1-2, with a possible D match to TRBD1 (6 bases). Trimming shortened V by 2 bases and J by 2 bases, and 12 bases separated the two germline ends. This CDR3 has 14 amino acids. CDR1 SQVTM and CDR2 ANQGSEA come from the germline V gene. The CDR3 DNA reads TGCAGCGTTGAACTTTTGGACAGAAACTATGGCTACACCTTC. Translation: CSVELLDRNYGYTF.

The chain recombines TRBV6-5 with TRBJ2-5; a weak D match, TRBD1 (6 bases). V dropped 2 bases and J dropped 5 bases, with 12 bases sitting between them. The CDR3 length is 14 residues. CDR1 and CDR2 (germline): MNHEY, SVGAGI. CDR3 in amino acids: CASSYQGPGETQYF. CDR3 DNA sequence: TGTGCCAGCAGTTACCAGGGGCCGGGTGAGACCCAGTACTTC.

The chain is built from TRBV9 and TRBJ2-1, with TRBD1 matching over 7 bases. The V segment lost 4 bases and the J segment 5 bases; nucleotides outside the gene matches: 9. Germline CDR1 is SGDLS and CDR2 is YYNGEE. The CDR3 runs 15 residues. The CDR3 DNA sequence: TGTGCCAGCAGCCTGGGACAGCTCCGAGACAATGAGCAGTTCTTC. Protein product: CASSLGQLRDNEQFF.

J is TRBJ2-7 and V is TRBV11-1; 14 nucleotides agree with TRBD2. V gave up 4 bases and J gave up 3 bases; unmatched junction bases: 11. The CDR3 sequence is 18 residues long. The germline V gene has CDR1 SGHAT and CDR2 FQDESV (reference sequence). The CDR3 here is CASSYDGLAGGTVYEQYF. Written as DNA, the CDR3 is TGTGCCAGCAGCTACGACGGACTAGCGGGAGGAACAGTCTACGAGCAGTACTTC.

Worth noting for this clone: The sample holds other DNA sequences that translate to the same CDR3. J is TRBJ2-7 and V is TRBV7-2; D uncertain. V was shortened by 0 bases and J by 3 bases, with 3 bases between the two germline ends. CDR1 is SGHTA, CDR2 FQGNSA, per germline. CDR3 size: 12 residues. Here the CDR3 reads CASSLARYEQYF. As DNA, the CDR3 is TGTGCCAGCAGCTTAGCGCGCTACGAGCAGTACTTC.

The rearrangement links TRBV5-6 to TRBJ2-3; D tentatively reads TRBD1 or TRBD2 (5 bases each). The length of the CDR3 is 14 residues. CDR1 and CDR2 (germline): SGHDT, YYEEEE. V was shortened by 4 bases and J by 4 bases, with 13 bases between the two germline ends. In DNA, the CDR3 is TGTGCCAGCAGCCTCGGGGCGATGCCAGATACGCAGTATTTT. Translating gives CASSLGAMPDTQYF.